This T cell receptor beta chain is from a study of type 1 regulatory T cells (dated by TCRdb to the early 2020s). In terms of the full investigation: The study characterized an in vitro protocol that generated a Tr1-enriched, alloantigen-specific CD4 T cell product named T-allo10. T-allo10 was under clinical evaluation in patients with hematological malignancies receiving allogeneic hematopoietic stem cell transplantation. General conclusions and limits of the study: Compared with non-Tr1 cells, Tr1 cells had a narrower TCR repertoire, and the study took this difference to reflect clonal expansion driven by alloantigen.

For CDR1 and CDR2, the germline V gene (reference sequence) lists DFQATT and SNEGSKA. The CDR3 spans 17 amino acids, including both terminal residues. The DNA shown is the 51-base CDR3, in frame from base 1. V has 5 bases trimmed and J has 0 bases trimmed; junction bases matching no gene number 9. For this clonotype: What antigen it recognizes has not been identified. The CDR3 does not end in the conserved phenylalanine or tryptophan, so this is likely a read error.

The run used an Illumina MiSeq. TCRdb ran its own pipeline on the public reads, namely fastp trimming at Q25 and MiXCR clone calling, and kept in-frame beta chains. Every CDR3 protein is listed once, alongside the most common genes and DNA of its rows. The table for this sample lists under 85,000 distinct CDR3 sequences; around 49% of them were counted only once. The biggest ten clones account for roughly 2.1% of the sample. This receptor chain uses TRBV20-1 and TRBJ2-3; TRBD2 lines up with 12 middle nucleotides. This clonotype was obtained from a human donor in good health. Sequencing input: cultured non-Tr1 T cells, either the whole culture or a sorted T cell fraction (not recorded which). What this sample's cell subset or site label stands for: non-Tr1 population from the T-allo10 product. The DNA sequence reads TGCAGTGCTCAAGGACTAGCGGGGATGCTTAGCACAGATACGCAGTATTCT. The translation is CSAQGLAGMLSTDTQYS.